The rows below give T cell receptor beta chains drawn from one sample of a study of identifying expanded T cells in peripheral blood. Sequencing used immunoSEQ multiplex PCR; TCRdb keeps in-frame clones, though not all of them. Of some 91,000 clones listed, 70% to 90% are singletons. Input material: blood. These receptors were collected from a person aged 18 to 70 in good health. Both conserved end residues are part of each CDR3. A D gene is named only where the DNA matches it firmly. Size tells how often a clone was seen (once, few, many) or the class of an expanded clone, and some rows leave it out.

cdr3_nt,cdr3_aa,clone_size,j_call,d_call,v_call
TGTGCCAGCAGCTTGGGCCGTGACAATGAGCAGTTCTTC,CASSLGRDNEQFF,-,TRBJ2-1,-,TRBV7-3
TGCGCCAGCAGCTTGGAGGGTACAGACCAAGAGACCCAGTACTTC,CASSLEGTDQETQYF,-,TRBJ2-5,-,TRBV5-1
TGTGCCAGCAGCTTAGTGAGTAGATCTCCCTACGAGCAGTACTTC,CASSLVSRSPYEQYF,-,TRBJ2-7,-,TRBV11-2
TGTGCCAGCAGTGAGCGGGAGGGGAACACCGGGGAGCTGTTTTTT,CASSEREGNTGELFF,-,TRBJ2-2,TRBD2,TRBV6-4
TGTGCCAGCAGCGAGCCGACGACAGGGAAGCACGAGCAGTACTTC,CASSEPTTGKHEQYF,-,TRBJ2-7,TRBD1,TRBV5-4
TGTGCCAGCAGCTTAGGGGCAGCCTCACACTATGGCTACACCTTC,CASSLGAASHYGYTF,-,TRBJ1-2,-,TRBV7-9
TGTGCCAGCAGTGAAGAGCGGAATGAGCAGTTCTTC,CASSEERNEQFF,-,TRBJ2-1,-,TRBV6-1
TGTGCCATCAGTGAGACAGGGGGCTTCGGTGAGCCCCAGCATTTT,CAISETGGFGEPQHF,-,TRBJ1-5,TRBD1,TRBV10-3
TGTGCCAGCAGCTTAGCGGGAGGGCCTTACGAGCAGTACTTC,CASSLAGGPYEQYF,-,TRBJ2-7,TRBD2,TRBV11-2
TGTGCCAGCAGCGCTTGGGACAACCTCGGGCCCGGGGAGCTGTTTTTT,CASSAWDNLGPGELFF,-,TRBJ2-2,-,TRBV7-3
TGCGCCAGCAGCTTGCAGGTCGCTAACTATGGCTACACCTTC,CASSLQVANYGYTF,-,TRBJ1-2,-,TRBV5-1
TGTGCCAGCAGCCCGCTCCGGAGCACAGATACGCAGTATTTT,CASSPLRSTDTQYF,-,TRBJ2-3,-,TRBV5-8
TGTGCCAGCAGTTTATGGCTAGCCAACACAGATACGCAGTATTTT,CASSLWLANTDTQYF,few,TRBJ2-3,-,TRBV27
TGTGCCAGCAGGAATACAGGGTTAGGTCCGTTGCAGCCCCAGCATTTT,CASRNTGLGPLQPQHF,-,TRBJ1-5,-,TRBV28
TGTGCCAGGGACAGGGGAGTTGGGAGTGAAGCTTTCTTT,CARDRGVGSEAFF,-,TRBJ1-1,TRBD1,TRBV19
TGTGCCAGCAGCTTAATTATCGGGGATACGCAGTATTTT,CASSLIIGDTQYF,-,TRBJ2-3,-,TRBV7-3
TGTGCCAGCAGCTCCCTCCGGACCGCCAGCTCTGGAAACACCATATATTTT,CASSSLRTASSGNTIYF,-,TRBJ1-3,-,TRBV11-2
TGTGCCAGCAGTTTGGGTGGGGGTCCGGGACAGTTTCTCTCTGGGGCCAACGTCCTGACTTTC,CASSLGGGPGQFLSGANVLTF,-,TRBJ2-6,TRBD1,TRBV27
TGTGCCAGCAGTCCACAGGGCTCCTACGAGCAGTACTTC,CASSPQGSYEQYF,-,TRBJ2-7,-,TRBV28
TGCGCCAGCAGCCAGATGGGACAGGATGGGGATACGCAGTATTTT,CASSQMGQDGDTQYF,-,TRBJ2-3,TRBD1,TRBV4-1
TGTGCCAGCAGCCAAGATGCAGGGAGGAATGAGCAGTTCTTC,CASSQDAGRNEQFF,-,TRBJ2-1,-,TRBV14
TGTGCCAGTAGTATCGGGACTGGACAGGGGCGAGGCTACACCTTC,CASSIGTGQGRGYTF,-,TRBJ1-2,TRBD1,TRBV19
TGTGCCAGCAGTCACGGGACTAGCGGGGGAGAGACCCAGTACTTC,CASSHGTSGGETQYF,-,TRBJ2-5,TRBD2,TRBV28
TGTGCCAGCAGTGAAAAACAGGAACATAATTCACCCCTCCACTTT,CASSEKQEHNSPLHF,-,TRBJ1-6,-,TRBV6-1
TGTGCCAGCAGTTCGACCGCGCGTTCCTACAATGAGCAGTTCTTC,CASSSTARSYNEQFF,-,TRBJ2-1,-,TRBV27
TGTGCCAGCAGCTTAGCTGCTAGCAAGTACGAGCAGTACTTC,CASSLAASKYEQYF,once,TRBJ2-7,-,TRBV7-2
TGTGCCAGCAGTATTGTCGGTGGCACAGATACGCAGTATTTT,CASSIVGGTDTQYF,-,TRBJ2-3,-,TRBV2
TGTGCCAGCAGCGCCGAGGGACGGCGTTCCTACGAGCAGTACTTC,CASSAEGRRSYEQYF,once,TRBJ2-7,-,TRBV14
TGTGCCAGCAGCTTAGGACCTACAGGGGGCTATGGCTACACCTTC,CASSLGPTGGYGYTF,few,TRBJ1-2,TRBD1,TRBV7-2
TGTGCCAGCAGTGACTCCGGGGTAGGGAATTCACCCCTCCACTTT,CASSDSGVGNSPLHF,once,TRBJ1-6,-,TRBV6-4
TGTGTATCAAGCAGCCTGCGGGGGAACTATGGCTACACCTTC,CVSSSLRGNYGYTF,-,TRBJ1-2,-,TRBV5-4
TGCGCCAGCAGCCTGATGGGGCATGCGGATACGCAGTATTTT,CASSLMGHADTQYF,-,TRBJ2-3,-,TRBV5-1
TGTGCCAGCAGCTTGGGGCAGGGATCCTACTCCTACGAGCAGTACTTC,CASSLGQGSYSYEQYF,-,TRBJ2-7,-,TRBV7-2
TGCGCCAGCAGCCAAGAACGGGACAGGTACTACGAGCAGTACTTC,CASSQERDRYYEQYF,-,TRBJ2-7,TRBD1,TRBV4-1
TGTGCCAGCAGCTTAGCAGGGGGCCTCGACGAGCAGTACTTC,CASSLAGGLDEQYF,-,TRBJ2-7,TRBD1,TRBV11-3
TGTGCCAGCAAGATTGGTCTGTACGAGCAGTACTTC,CASKIGLYEQYF,few,TRBJ2-7,-,TRBV6-1
TGTGCCAGCAGTTCCCCGGGCCAGGAGGGGGAGGAGCAGTTCTTC,CASSSPGQEGEEQFF,-,TRBJ2-1,-,TRBV28